This T cell receptor beta chain was identified in a study of lymphopenia after photon versus proton radiotherapy. Comment on this clone: The antigen is not known.

Overall study findings and caveats: After the lymphocyte nadir, photon-treated repertoires showed oligoclonal expansion, especially of CD8+ Temra cells. Relative stability marked proton patients; photon patients lost diversity and naive cells. In patients who died, overall survival fell as post-nadir TCR diversity dropped more. Survival link was tested only in deceased patients; proton benefit remains a possibility.

The protocol was immunoSEQ multiplex PCR, while the TCRdb copy is restricted to in-frame clones and leaves out a portion. Of 15,000 to 20,000 clones in the sample, more than 65% are singletons; the top ten hold roughly 20%. The germline CDR1 and CDR2 sequences are GTSNPN and SVGIG (reference sequence). V lost 5 bases to trimming and J lost 8 bases, with 12 bases between them. The CDR3 sequence is 12 residues long. The specimen comprised peripheral blood, sampled from a patient treated with proton-based radiotherapy. The TCR was taken from a man between 65 and 85 years old with pancreatic cancer. The rearrangement uses TRBV30 and TRBJ1-4; D possibly corresponds to TRBD1 (5 bases). CDR3 bases: TGTGCCTGGGAGGGGTTGGACGAAAAACTGTTTTTT. Translation gives CAWEGLDEKLFF.